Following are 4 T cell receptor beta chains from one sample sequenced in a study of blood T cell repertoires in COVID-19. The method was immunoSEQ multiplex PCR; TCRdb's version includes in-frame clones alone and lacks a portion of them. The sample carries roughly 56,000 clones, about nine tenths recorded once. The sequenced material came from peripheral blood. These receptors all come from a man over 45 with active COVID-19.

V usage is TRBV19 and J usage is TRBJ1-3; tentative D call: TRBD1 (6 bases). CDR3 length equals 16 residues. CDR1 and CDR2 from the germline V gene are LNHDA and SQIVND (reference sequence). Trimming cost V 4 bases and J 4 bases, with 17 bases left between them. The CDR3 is CASSSRGGSRGNTIYF. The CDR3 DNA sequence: TGTGCCAGTAGTAGTCGGGGGGGCTCTCGAGGAAACACCATATATTTT. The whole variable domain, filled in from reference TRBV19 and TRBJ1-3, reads DGGITQSPKYLFRKEGQNVTLSCEQNLNHDAMYWYRQDPGQGLRLIYYSQIVNDFQKGDIAEGYSVSREKKESFPLTVTSAQKNPTAFYLCASSSRGGSRGNTIYFGEGSWLTVV.

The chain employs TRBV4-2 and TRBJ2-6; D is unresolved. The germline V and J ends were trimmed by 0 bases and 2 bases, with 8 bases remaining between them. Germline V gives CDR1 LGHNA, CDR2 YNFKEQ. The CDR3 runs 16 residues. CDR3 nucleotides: TGTGCCAGCAGCCAAGATATGTCGGCTGGGGCCAACGTCCTGACTTTC. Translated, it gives CASSQDMSAGANVLTF.

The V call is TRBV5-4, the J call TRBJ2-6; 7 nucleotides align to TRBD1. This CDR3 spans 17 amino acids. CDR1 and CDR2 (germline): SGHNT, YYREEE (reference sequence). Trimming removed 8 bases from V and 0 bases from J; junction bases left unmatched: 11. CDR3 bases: TGTGCCAGTAATTCCGGGACAGTGAACTCTGGGGCCAACGTCCTGACTTTC. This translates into CASNSGTVNSGANVLTF. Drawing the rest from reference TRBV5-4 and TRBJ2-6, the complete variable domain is ETGVTQSPTHLIKTRGQQVTLRCSSQSGHNTVSWYQQALGQGPQFIFQYYREEENGRGNFPPRFSGLQFPNYSSELNVNALELDDSALYLCASNSGTVNSGANVLTFGAGSRLTVL.

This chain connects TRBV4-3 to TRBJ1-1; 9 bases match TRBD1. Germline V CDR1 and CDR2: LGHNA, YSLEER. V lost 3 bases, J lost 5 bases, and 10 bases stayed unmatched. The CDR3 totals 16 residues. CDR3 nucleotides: TGCGCCAGCAGCCACTCGTGGGACAGGGCTTTTACTGAAGCTTTCTTT. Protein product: CASSHSWDRAFTEAFF.